This T cell receptor beta chain is from a study of T-cell reconstitution after alpha-beta-depleted transplantation in children. This clonotype has just a few counts. Per the germline V gene, CDR1 is SGHAT and CDR2 is FQDESV (reference sequence). The CDR3 is 14 amino acids. The J segment lost 7 bases and the V segment lost 5 bases, leaving 8 bases of the junction unmatched. Preparation of the TCRbeta library involved a method that used unique molecular identifiers. TCRdb re-derived calls from the PCR reads in MiXCR, one entry per CDR3 protein. Here the sample spans about 72,000 distinct CDR3 sequences, 7% to 8% being singletons.

The chain uses TRBV11-1 and TRBJ1-2, with 9 bases fitting TRBD1. Material: PBMCs from the stem cell graft donor, obtained from the stem cell graft. This TCR was sampled from a human donor who donated a stem cell graft to a child with acute lymphoblastic leukemia. CDR3: CASSPLQGAGGYTF. The CDR3 region has the DNA TGTGCCAGCAGCCCCTTACAGGGGGCCGGTGGCTACACCTTC. The entire variable domain, with the rest obtained from reference TRBV11-1 and TRBJ1-2, is as follows: EAEVAQSPRYKITEKSQAVAFWCDPISGHATLYWYRQILGQGPELLVQFQDESVVDDSQLPKDRFSAERLKGVDSTLKIQPAELGDSAMYLCASSPLQGAGGYTFGSGTRLTVV.